This T cell receptor (beta chain) came from a study of cytomegalovirus exposure and HLA in healthy donors. Whole-study results and caveats: Over 15,000 TCR beta sequences were associated with HLA alleles at 0.05 false discovery rate in a later analysis.

A word on this clone: Its cognate antigen is unknown.

Researchers ran the PCR with 60 Vbeta and 13 Jbeta primers. Measured with immunoSEQ multiplex PCR; TCRdb has only the in-frame clones, and not every one. This repertoire shows 100,000 to 150,000 clones, approximately 70% found once; its top ten account for about 2.4%. CDR1 and CDR2 (germline): MNHEY, SVGAGI. The V gene end was trimmed by 6 bases and the J gene end by 9 bases; junction bases not matched to a gene: 10. The CDR3 has 14 residues. Material: PBMCs. The sequence was obtained from a woman aged 55-75 years in good health and CMV-seropositive. J is TRBJ2-1 and V is TRBV6-5; 8 bases agree with TRBD2. This CDR3 is CASRSAGEIGEQFF. The CDR3 region has the DNA TGTGCCAGCAGGTCAGCGGGGGAGATCGGTGAGCAGTTCTTC.